This T cell receptor beta chain came from a study of cytomegalovirus exposure and HLA in healthy donors. PCR involved 60 Vbeta and 13 Jbeta primers. The method was immunoSEQ multiplex PCR; TCRdb's version includes in-frame clones alone and lacks a portion of them. The data contain fewer than 120,000 clones, 75% to 80% of them seen just once; the ten biggest clones take up roughly 1.2%. This TCR came from a woman between 25 and 40 years old in good health and CMV-seronegative. Specimen: PBMCs.

The CDR3 loop is CASSGGGHTGELFF. The CDR3 nucleotides are TGTGCCAGCAGCGGGGGGGGCCACACCGGGGAGCTGTTTTTT. This chain joins TRBV7-3 and TRBJ2-2; D possibly corresponds to TRBD2 (7 bases). This CDR3 is 14 amino acids long. Germline CDR1 is SGHTA and CDR2 is FQGTGA. Trimming took 5 bases from V and 3 from J, leaving 10 bases between them.